This TCR beta chain derives from a study of cytomegalovirus exposure and HLA in healthy donors. Notes on the study in general: From TCR beta sequences, most subjects' HLA-A and HLA-B alleles were reportedly predicted accurately.

The trim removed 5 bases at V and 6 bases at J, leaving 6 bases unmatched. The CDR3 sequence is 13 residues long. CDR1 is SGHTA and CDR2 is FQGTGA in the germline V gene. This clone has just a few counts. Its antigen is unidentified. PCR employed 60 Vbeta and 13 Jbeta primers. Some clones are missing from TCRdb's copy, which holds only in-frame ones; the method was immunoSEQ multiplex PCR. The table has around 150,000 clones, 66% seen once. This TCR derives from a human donor in good health. Sequenced: PBMCs. V usage is TRBV7-3 and J usage is TRBJ1-1, with 7 bases matching TRBD1. For the CDR3, the DNA is TGTGCCAGCAGCACGAGACAGGGCTCTGAAGCTTTCTTT. Amino acids: CASSTRQGSEAFF. Together with reference TRBV7-3 and TRBJ1-1, the CDR3 gives the full variable domain: GAGVSQTPSNKVTEKGKYVELRCDPISGHTALYWYRQSLGQGPEFLIYFQGTGAADDSGLPNDRFFAVRPEGSVSTLKIQRTERGDSAVYLCASSTRQGSEAFFGQGTRLTVV.